A selection of T cell receptor beta chains follows, all from one sample in a study of neurological immune-mediated disorders. MiXCR, applied by TCRdb to the 5' RACE reads, yields one record per CDR3 protein. The sample contains approximately 89,000 distinct CDR3 sequences, less than 15% of which appear only once. The sequencing input was PBMCs. The receptors come from a female donor with HTLV-1-associated myelopathy (HAM/TSP). Both conserved end residues are part of each CDR3. Each record gives: D gene, V gene, J gene, clone size, CDR3 DNA, CDR3 protein. The D gene is left open where the match is weak. Clone size appears in some rows only: once, few, many, or a class for an expanded clone.

>-|TRBV7-9|TRBJ2-1|many
TGTGCCAGCAGCTTATCCGGGTCCGTAGGGTACAATGAGCAGTTCTTC
CASSLSGSVGYNEQFF
>-|TRBV15|TRBJ1-1|medium-sized
TGTGCCACCAGCAGAGATCGAGGGGGTAACACTGAAGCTTTCTTT
CATSRDRGGNTEAFF
>TRBD1|TRBV5-1|TRBJ2-7|many
TGCGCCAGCAGCCCCGGACAGGGATCGCCCTACGAGCAGTACTTC
CASSPGQGSPYEQYF
>TRBD2|TRBV4-1|TRBJ2-3|many
TGCGCCAGCAGTCCTAGCGGGGGGGAAACAGATACGCAGTATTTT
CASSPSGGETDTQYF
>-|TRBV20-1|TRBJ2-5|many
TGCAGTGCTAGTAGGACCGACCCCCAAGAGACCCAGTACTTC
CSASRTDPQETQYF
>-|TRBV29-1|TRBJ2-1|many
TGCAGCGTTGACACATCAGAGTCTAGTCTATACAATGAGCAGTTCTTC
CSVDTSESSLYNEQFF
>-|TRBV4-1|TRBJ1-3|many
TGCGCCAGCAGCTCAGACTGGACGGGGCGGGGAAACACCATATATTTT
CASSSDWTGRGNTIYF
>-|TRBV4-1|TRBJ2-3|many
TGCGCCAGCAGCCAAGATTCGGGGCTCCCCACAGATACGCAGTATTTT
CASSQDSGLPTDTQYF
>-|TRBV20-1|TRBJ1-5|many
TGCAGTGCGAGTACACCCACGAGGACGTCCAATCAGCCCCAGCATTTT
CSASTPTRTSNQPQHF
>TRBD2|TRBV4-1|TRBJ2-3|-
TGCGCCAGCAGCCGCCCACTAGCGGTGGGGAAAATAAGCACAGATACGCAGTATTTT
CASSRPLAVGKISTDTQYF
>-|TRBV7-2|TRBJ1-2|many
TGTGCCAGCAGCCCGAGGGACGGCACATATGGCTACACCTTC
CASSPRDGTYGYTF
>-|TRBV5-1|TRBJ2-3|medium-sized
TGCGCCAGCAGCTTAGGGGATCCCAGCACAGATACGCAGTATTTT
CASSLGDPSTDTQYF
>TRBD2|TRBV11-2|TRBJ2-2|-
TGTGCCAGCAGCTTAATCCCTAGCGGGAACGGGGAGCTGTTTTTT
CASSLIPSGNGELFF
>TRBD1|TRBV7-7|TRBJ2-2|once
TGTGCCAGCAACTCCGGACAGGGCGGGAACACCGGGGAGCCGTTTTTT
CASNSGQGGNTGEPFF
>-|TRBV12-3/TRBV12-4|TRBJ2-3|many
TGTGCCAGCACCCAGGGGGTGGGGGGCGCAGATACGCAGTATTTT
CASTQGVGGADTQYF
>TRBD1|TRBV11-2|TRBJ2-1|many
TGTGCCAGCAGGGAGACAGGGGCCTACAATGAGCAGTTCTTC
CASRETGAYNEQFF
>-|TRBV28|TRBJ2-2|many
TGTGCCAGTTCGGGACACAACACCGGGGAGCTGTTTTTT
CASSGHNTGELFF
>-|TRBV5-4|TRBJ2-6|many
TGTGCCAGCAGCCCTGGGATCTCTGGGGCCAACGTCCTGACTTTC
CASSPGISGANVLTF
>-|TRBV21-1|TRBJ1-1|many
TGTGCCAGCAGCATGGGACAGGGGGCTTCTGAAGCTTTCTTT
CASSMGQGASEAFF
>TRBD1|TRBV28|TRBJ2-7|many
TGTGCCAGCAGAACCTTTGGACAGGGTGTCTACGAGCAGTACTTC
CASRTFGQGVYEQYF
>TRBD1|TRBV7-9|TRBJ1-2|-
TGTGCCAGCAGCTTGACAGACAGGGGTGAGAATGGCTACACCTTC
CASSLTDRGENGYTF
>TRBD2|TRBV27|TRBJ2-2|-
TGTGCCACCAAGGTCATGGGCTTAGCGGGGGCCCCGAACACCGGGGAGCTGTTTTTT
CATKVMGLAGAPNTGELFF
>TRBD1|TRBV5-1|TRBJ2-1|many
TGCGCCAGCAGCTTGGGACAGGGGGCGGGAAATGAGCAGTTCTTC
CASSLGQGAGNEQFF
>-|TRBV10-3|TRBJ1-5|many
TGTGCCATCAGTCGGTCAGGGGAAGGGCAGCCCCAGCATTTT
CAISRSGEGQPQHF
>-|TRBV28|TRBJ2-7|many
TGTGCCAGCAGCCTGACCTACGAGCAGTACTTC
CASSLTYEQYF
>TRBD1|TRBV9|TRBJ2-2|many
TGTGCCAGCAGCGTATTGGACAGGGGAGGGACCGGGGAGCTGTTTTTT
CASSVLDRGGTGELFF
>TRBD1|TRBV6-5|TRBJ2-3|many
TGTGCCAGCAGCGTCGACAGGGGCACAGATACGCAGTATTTT
CASSVDRGTDTQYF
>-|TRBV20-1|TRBJ2-2|-
TGCAGTGCTAGAGATCCTATGCGGGGGAACACCGGGGAGCTGTTTTTT
CSARDPMRGNTGELFF
>TRBD1|TRBV6-5|TRBJ1-1|many
TGTGCCAGCAGTTTCCAACCGGGACAGGGTCTGACCGCTGAAGCTTTCTTT
CASSFQPGQGLTAEAFF
>-|TRBV7-6|TRBJ1-6|-
TGTGCCAGCAGCCGGGAAAGGGTCGGTAATTCACCCCTCCACTTT
CASSRERVGNSPLHF
>-|TRBV29-1|TRBJ2-3|many
TGCAGCGCTCAAGGGGGTGGGGGGAGCACAGATACGCAGTATTTT
CSAQGGGGSTDTQYF